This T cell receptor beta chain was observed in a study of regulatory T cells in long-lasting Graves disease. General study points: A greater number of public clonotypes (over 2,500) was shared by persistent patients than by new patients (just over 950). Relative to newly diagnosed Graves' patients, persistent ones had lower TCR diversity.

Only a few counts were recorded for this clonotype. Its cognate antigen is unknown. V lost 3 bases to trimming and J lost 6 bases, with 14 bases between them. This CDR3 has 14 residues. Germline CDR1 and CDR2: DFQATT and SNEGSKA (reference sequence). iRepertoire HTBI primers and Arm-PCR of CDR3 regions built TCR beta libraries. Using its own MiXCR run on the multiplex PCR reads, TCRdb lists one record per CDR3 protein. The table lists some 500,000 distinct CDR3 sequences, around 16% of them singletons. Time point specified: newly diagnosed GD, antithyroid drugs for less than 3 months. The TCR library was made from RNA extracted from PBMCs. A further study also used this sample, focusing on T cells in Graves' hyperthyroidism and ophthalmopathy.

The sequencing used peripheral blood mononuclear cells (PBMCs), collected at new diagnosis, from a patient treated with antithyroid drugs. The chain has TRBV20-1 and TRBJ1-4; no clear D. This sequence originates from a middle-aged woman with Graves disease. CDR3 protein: CSARVPAGDEKLFF. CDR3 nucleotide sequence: TGCAGTGCTAGGGTCCCTGCCGGGGATGAAAAACTGTTTTTT.